The source of this TCR beta chain is a study of blood T cells in healthy people across ages. This clonotype was found a few times. Its matching antigen is unknown. General observations from the study: It was held that diversity estimates obtained from one million T cells represented underestimates.

A second PCR, run for about 6 to 11 cycles, used a sample-barcoded 5' primer plus a J-beta primer mix. A single record per CDR3 protein comes from TCRdb applying MiXCR to the 5' RACE reads. The sample records some 710,000 distinct CDR3 sequences, 22% being singletons. This CDR3 is built from 14 residues. The V and J ends lost 3 bases and 5 bases respectively, with 10 bases between them. CDR1 and CDR2 (germline): MDHEN, SYDVKM. This receptor was identified in a man aged 65-85 years in good health. The source material was blood. The chain has TRBV28 and TRBJ1-4, with D possibly matching TRBD1 (6 bases). The CDR3 sequence: CASSFFGGNEKLFF. CDR3 coding DNA: TGTGCCAGCAGTTTCTTTGGGGGCAATGAAAAACTGTTTTTT. Looking up the rest from reference TRBV28 and TRBJ1-4 gives the full variable domain: DVKVTQSSRYLVKRTGEKVFLECVQDMDHENMFWYRQDPGLGLRLIYFSYDVKMKEKGDIPEGYSVSREKKERFSLILESASTNQTSMYLCASSFFGGNEKLFFGSGTQLSVL.